This record covers a single TCR beta chain. This entry is derived from a study of blood T cell repertoires in COVID-19. As for the study in general: PBMCs, B-cell-depleted T cells, or T cells provided the cDNA or gDNA that made up the material.

Germline V gene data show CDR1 as MNHEY and CDR2 as SMNVEV (reference sequence). The CDR3 consists of 15 residues. Trimming shortened V by 4 bases and J by 4 bases, and 17 bases separated the two germline ends. Per the original data handling: From reference gene primer amplification, estimates of nucleated cell counts were derived. Profiled with immunoSEQ multiplex PCR; TCRdb holds only in-frame clones, not every one. The V and J calls and clone size are taken from that table; D and trimming were inferred from the DNA. The data show over 200,000 clones, about 89% seen once. Sequencing input: PBMCs or T cells enriched from blood (not recorded which). The chain couples TRBV27 to TRBJ2-7, with D possibly TRBD1 on 5 matching bases. The clonotype originates from a man aged 35 to 55 who had recovered from COVID-19. The CDR3 DNA is TGTGCCAGCAGTTCCCTTAAGGGGTCATGGTACGAGCAGTACTTC. Amino acid sequence: CASSSLKGSWYEQYF.